This T cell receptor (beta chain) is from a study of blood T cell repertoires in COVID-19. Whole-study context: There were acute and convalescent COVID-19 samples, and they came from the United States, Italy and Spain. In each case, the material was cDNA or gDNA derived from T cells, B-cell-depleted T cells, or PBMCs.

In the original workflow: From reference gene primer amplification, estimates of nucleated cell counts were derived. The table came from immunoSEQ multiplex PCR; TCRdb's copy has only in-frame clones and leaves some out. The V and J calls and clone size were taken over from that table, and D and trimming were inferred from the DNA. The sample holds about 92,000 clones, approximately 70% seen once. With 1 base removed from V and 4 bases from J, the gap between germline ends came to 3 bases. CDR3 length equals 12 residues. Looked up from germline, CDR1 is SGDLS and CDR2 is YYNGEE. Sequencing used peripheral blood. This receptor was taken from a woman in her sixties in a cohort sampled during active or convalescent COVID-19. The chain is built from TRBV9 and TRBJ1-3, with D uncertain. For the CDR3, the DNA is TGTGCCAGCAGCGTATCGGGAAACACCATATATTTT. It is translated as CASSVSGNTIYF.